Below, 27 T cell receptor beta chains from the same sample are listed, as sequenced in a study of patients and donors after allogeneic stem cell transplantation. TCRdb analysed the RT-PCR reads with MiXCR anew, one entry per CDR3 protein. The top ten clones hold roughly 6% of a sample with roughly 940,000 distinct CDR3 sequences, approximately 18% of them seen once. The sequencing sample was made of blood, either unsorted or a sorted T cell fraction (not recorded which). Receptor source: a human donor who was either an allogeneic HSCT recipient or a stem cell or donor lymphocyte infusion donor (not recorded which). It is not recorded whose cells these are; they may come from a transplant donor.

The sample holds a few counts of this clonotype. This chain connects TRBV25-1 to TRBJ1-2, with D perhaps TRBD1 (5 bases). Germline V gene sequence: CDR1 MGHDK, CDR2 SYGVNS. Between the trimmed V and J ends, which lost 4 bases and 6 bases, there was a span of 15 bases. The CDR3 has 14 residues. CDR3 sequence reads: CASSGLRDADGYTF. In DNA form, the CDR3 reads TGTGCCAGCAGTGGCCTCCGGGACGCCGATGGCTACACCTTC.

The rearrangement uses TRBV7-9 and TRBJ2-3; 9 bases map to TRBD2. From germline, CDR1 is SEHNR and CDR2 FQNEAQ (reference sequence). Trimming at V came to 5 bases and at J to 2 bases, leaving 11 bases not matched to a gene. The CDR3 runs 17 residues. Here the CDR3 reads CASSPLVAGGLTDTQYF. CDR3 bases: TGTGCCAGCAGCCCCCTCGTGGCGGGGGGGCTCACAGATACGCAGTATTTT.

A few counts support this clonotype. The chain is built from TRBV12-3 or TRBV12-4 and TRBJ1-2; D is unclear. V lost 3 bases, J lost 13 bases, and 18 bases lay in between. CDR3 length equals 13 residues. The CDR3 nucleotides read TGTGCCAGCAGTTTGCGGGCCAAAAATTCTTGCACCTTC. Protein product: CASSLRAKNSCTF.

This clonotype has more than one count but fewer than ten. The chain employs TRBV19 and TRBJ2-5; 7 bases align to TRBD2. V trimming: 5 bases; J trimming: 4 bases; junction bases outside the gene matches: 10. The CDR3 is made up of 15 amino acids. Germline V CDR1 and CDR2: LNHDA, SQIVND (reference sequence). CDR3 region: CASSLKGGFGETQYF. The CDR3 DNA is TGTGCCAGTAGTCTCAAGGGAGGGTTTGGAGAGACCCAGTACTTC. Full variable domain (rest looked up from reference TRBV19 and TRBJ2-5): DGGITQSPKYLFRKEGQNVTLSCEQNLNHDAMYWYRQDPGQGLRLIYYSQIVNDFQKGDIAEGYSVSREKKESFPLTVTSAQKNPTAFYLCASSLKGGFGETQYFGPGTRLLVL.

In this sample, this clonotype turned up a few times. In DNA, the CDR3 is TGTGCCACCAGCTTCCGGGGAGACCTAGGTCAGCCCCAGCATTTT. Its translation: CATSFRGDLGQPQHF. The chain has TRBV15 and TRBJ1-5, with D uncertain. CDR1 and CDR2 from the germline V gene are LNHNV and YYDKDF (reference sequence). Trimming removed 5 bases at V and 6 bases at J, with 17 bases between. The CDR3 sequence is 15 residues long. The full variable domain, in which reference TRBV15 and TRBJ1-5 provide the parts outside the CDR3, is DAMVIQNPRYQVTQFGKPVTLSCSQTLNHNVMYWYQQKSSQAPKLLFHYYDKDFNNEADTPDNFQSRRPNTSFCFLDIRSPGLGDTAMYLCATSFRGDLGQPQHFGDGTRLSIL.

This clonotype appeared a few times. The rearrangement uses TRBV20-1 and TRBJ1-6; no definite D call. The V and J ends lost 0 bases and 6 bases respectively, with 9 bases between them. There are 14 residues in the CDR3. Germline loops: CDR1 DFQATT, CDR2 SNEGSKA (reference sequence). The CDR3 sequence is CSARDLGVNSPLHF. CDR3 coding DNA: TGCAGTGCTAGAGATCTGGGTGTTAATTCACCCCTCCACTTT.

This clonotype turned up a few times. The J gene is TRBJ2-1, the V gene TRBV19; D gene unclear. V lost 5 bases and J lost 3, with 11 bases in between. This CDR3 region has 14 residues. Germline-derived CDR1 and CDR2 are LNHDA and SQIVND (reference sequence). The CDR3, as DNA: TGTGCCAGTAGTGTTATACTTAACTACAATGAGCAGTTCTTC. Residues: CASSVILNYNEQFF.

In nucleotides, the CDR3 is TGCGCCAGCAGCTCCGCTTGGGCGGGGAACACTGAAGCTTTCTTT. This encodes CASSSAWAGNTEAFF. The chain employs TRBV5-1 and TRBJ1-1; D call uncertain. Germline CDR1 and CDR2: SGHRS and YFSETQ. CDR3 length: 15 residues. The V gene lost 3 bases and the J gene lost 1 base, with 13 bases spanning the gap.

This clonotype was observed a few times. The chain recombines TRBV29-1 with TRBJ1-2; 10 nucleotides align to TRBD1. There are 15 residues in the CDR3. Germline-derived CDR1 and CDR2 are SQVTM and ANQGSEA. V trimming: 5 bases; J trimming: 3 bases; junction bases outside the gene matches: 9. For the CDR3, the DNA is TGCAGCGTTCCAGTACGACAGGGGGCTGACTATGGCTACACCTTC. Encoded protein: CSVPVRQGADYGYTF.

This clonotype appeared a few times. The chain joins TRBV4-3 to TRBJ2-3; 8 nucleotides agree with TRBD1. There are 13 residues in the CDR3. Unmatched junction bases numbered 4, after V lost 5 bases and J lost 6 bases. Looked up from germline, CDR1 is LGHNA and CDR2 is YSLEER. This CDR3 reads CASSEGQADTQYF. The CDR3 region has the DNA TGCGCCAGCAGCGAGGGACAGGCGGATACGCAGTATTTT.

The chain links TRBV5-1 to TRBJ2-6; TRBD2 matches 14 bases. This CDR3 has 18 amino acids. CDR1 SGHRS and CDR2 YFSETQ come from the germline V gene. V dropped 4 bases and J dropped 1; count of bases not matched to a gene: 4. Written as DNA, the CDR3 is TGCGCCAGCAGCCTCTGGACTAGCGGGGGGTCTGGGGCCAACGTCCTGACTTTC. This sequence encodes CASSLWTSGGSGANVLTF.

This clonotype was recorded only once. CDR3 residues: CASSRTSGAGETQYF. The CDR3 DNA follows: TGTGCCAGCAGCCGGACTAGCGGGGCCGGAGAGACCCAGTACTTC. This chain links TRBV3-1 with TRBJ2-5; TRBD2 matches at 12 bases. The CDR3 loop spans 15 amino acids. The ends lost 4 bases at V and 4 bases at J; junction bases unmatched: 4. Germline CDR1 and CDR2: LGHDT and YNNKEL (reference sequence).

This chain uses TRBV12-3 or TRBV12-4 with TRBJ2-7; 14 positions agree with TRBD2. V was pared by 3 bases and J by 4 bases, with 8 bases of the junction left unmatched. The CDR3 loop spans 17 amino acids. The CDR3 sequence is CASSFMTSGGVRYEQYF. CDR3 in DNA: TGTGCCAGCAGTTTTATGACTAGCGGGGGGGTACGGTACGAGCAGTACTTC.

CDR3 residues: CASSLPSPGGTTDTQYF. CDR3 nucleotide sequence: TGCGCCAGCAGCTTGCCCTCCCCAGGGGGGACCACAGATACGCAGTATTTT. The chain links TRBV5-1 to TRBJ2-3; possible D gene TRBD1, 7 bases. Trimming stripped 1 base from V and 2 bases from J, with 17 bases between. Looked up from germline, CDR1 is SGHRS and CDR2 is YFSETQ. The CDR3 is 17 residues long. The full variable domain, with the rest looked up from reference TRBV5-1 and TRBJ2-3, is KAGVTQTPRYLIKTRGQQVTLSCSPISGHRSVSWYQQTPGQGLQFLFEYFSETQRNKGNFPGRFSGRQFSNSRSEMNVSTLELGDSALYLCASSLPSPGGTTDTQYFGPGTRLTVL.

The gene calls are TRBV12-3 or TRBV12-4 and TRBJ1-1; possibly TRBD1 for D (5 bases). There are 14 residues in the CDR3. Trimming left V 7 bases short and J 3 bases short, with 15 bases between. The CDR3 bases are TGTGCCAGCATGGTTGGGGGAGTAGACACTGAAGCTTTCTTT. Translation: CASMVGGVDTEAFF.

This clonotype was counted at least ten times. The J gene is TRBJ2-7, the V gene TRBV5-1; 10 bases line up with TRBD2. This CDR3 comprises 14 residues. Germline CDR1 and CDR2: SGHRS and YFSETQ. The V and J ends lost 4 bases and 3 bases, in that order; junction bases with no gene match: 4. CDR3 region: CASSHGTSVYEQYF. The DNA of the CDR3 is TGCGCCAGCAGCCACGGGACTAGCGTCTACGAGCAGTACTTC.

The chain employs TRBV7-9 and TRBJ2-7; D is perhaps TRBD2 (7 bases). The CDR3 consists of 16 residues. Per germline, CDR1 SEHNR and CDR2 FQNEAQ (reference sequence). V lost 5 bases, J lost 0 bases, and 17 bases lay in between. CDR3 loop: CASSTSGGHYSYEQYF. DNA of the CDR3: TGTGCCAGCAGCACCTCCGGGGGGCACTACTCCTACGAGCAGTACTTC.

This rearrangement joins TRBV20-1 to TRBJ1-2; TRBD1 agrees at 7 bases. The CDR3 totals 12 residues. Trimming removed 4 bases from V and 4 bases from J; junction bases left unmatched: 3. The germline V gene encodes CDR1 DFQATT and CDR2 SNEGSKA (reference sequence). CDR3 sequence reads: CSATRTGYGYTF. CDR3 DNA sequence: TGCAGTGCTACTCGGACAGGCTATGGCTACACCTTC.

This clonotype has only a few counts. The V and J genes are TRBV7-9 and TRBJ2-5; a possible D gene is TRBD1 (7 bases). Germline loops: CDR1 SEHNR, CDR2 FQNEAQ (reference sequence). There are 15 residues in the CDR3. V was trimmed by 2 bases and J by 5 bases, leaving 15 bases between them. The CDR3 DNA is TGTGCCAGCAGCTTATCCCCGGCAGGGGGGGAGACCCAGTACTTC. Amino acids: CASSLSPAGGETQYF.

V is TRBV12-3 or TRBV12-4 and J is TRBJ2-3; 9 nucleotides align to TRBD2. V lost 6 bases and J lost 9; bases outside the gene matches: 13. CDR3 length: 15 residues. CDR3 amino acids: CASRSSGGTRGTQYF. In DNA, the CDR3 is TGTGCCAGCAGGAGTAGCGGGGGCACCAGGGGCACGCAGTATTTT.

V and J are TRBV20-1 and TRBJ2-3, with TRBD2 matching over 7 bases. The CDR3 runs 12 residues. Germline V gene lookup returns CDR1 DFQATT and CDR2 SNEGSKA (reference sequence). With V trimmed by 8 bases and J by 2 bases, 4 bases remained unmatched. CDR3 sequence reads: CSTKRDTDTQYF. The CDR3 DNA reads TGCAGTACCAAGCGGGACACAGATACGCAGTATTTT.

J is TRBJ1-1 and V is TRBV4-3; weak D call: TRBD1 (6 bases). Germline V lookup: CDR1 LGHNA, CDR2 YSLEER. CDR3 length: 14 amino acids. With 1 base removed from V and 5 bases from J, the gap between germline ends came to 11 bases. The CDR3, as DNA: TGCGCCAGCAGCCAAGTGAACACAGGGACTGAAGCTTTCTTT. Its translation: CASSQVNTGTEAFF.

The genes are TRBV20-1 and TRBJ2-7, with 7 bases that match TRBD1. J was trimmed by 2 bases and V by 0 bases; bases with no gene match: 4. This CDR3 is built from 14 residues. Germline loops: CDR1 DFQATT, CDR2 SNEGSKA (reference sequence). The CDR3 loop reads CSARDLGQPYEQYF. For the CDR3, the DNA is TGCAGTGCTAGAGATCTGGGACAGCCCTACGAGCAGTACTTC.

This clonotype was recorded at least ten times. The rearrangement links TRBV20-1 to TRBJ2-1, with TRBD1 matching over 9 bases. V shed 6 bases and J 7 bases; nucleotides not matched to a gene: 7. The CDR3 contains 13 residues. From germline, CDR1 is DFQATT and CDR2 SNEGSKA (reference sequence). CDR3 sequence (DNA): TGCAGTGCGTATTACAGGGGGCTTAATGAGCAGTTCTTC. It is translated as CSAYYRGLNEQFF.

This clonotype came up a few times. V and J are TRBV20-1 and TRBJ1-4, with D hard to call. Germline assignment: CDR1 DFQATT and CDR2 SNEGSKA (reference sequence). There are 14 residues in the CDR3. V was cut by 0 bases and J by 6 bases, with 11 bases left in between. The CDR3 is CSARDSRKHEKLFF. As DNA, the CDR3 is TGCAGTGCTAGAGATTCAAGAAAACATGAAAAACTGTTTTTT.

This clonotype was seen a few times. Here the CDR3 reads CASSQDRQRYEQYF. The CDR3 bases are TGCGCCAGCAGCCAAGACAGGCAGAGGTACGAGCAGTACTTC. This chain joins TRBV4-1 and TRBJ2-7; D is uncertain. The CDR3 covers 14 residues. Per germline, CDR1 MGHRA and CDR2 YSYEKL. Between the trimmed V and J ends, which lost 0 bases and 4 bases, there was a span of 10 bases.

This clonotype was seen repeatedly, ten times or more. The chain recombines TRBV5-1 with TRBJ1-2; 7 nucleotides align to TRBD1. CDR3 length equals 14 residues. The germline V gene encodes CDR1 SGHRS and CDR2 YFSETQ. With 5 bases clipped from V and 4 bases from J, the junction kept 8 bases outside the gene matches. CDR3 region: CASSSPGQSYGYTF. The DNA of the CDR3 is TGCGCCAGCAGTTCGCCGGGACAGAGCTATGGCTACACCTTC. Using reference TRBV5-1 and TRBJ1-2 for the parts outside the CDR3, the full variable domain is KAGVTQTPRYLIKTRGQQVTLSCSPISGHRSVSWYQQTPGQGLQFLFEYFSETQRNKGNFPGRFSGRQFSNSRSEMNVSTLELGDSALYLCASSSPGQSYGYTFGSGTRLTVV.